This is a list of T cell receptor beta chains from one sample in a study of beta chain features in type 1 diabetes. TCRdb's table, derived via immunoSEQ multiplex PCR, lists solely in-frame clones and lacks some. The table records 200,000 to 300,000 clones, about 15% of them present only once. The sequencing input was naive CD4+ T cells from blood. These receptor sequences come from a man aged 30 to 45 with type 1 diabetes. Each CDR3 is given with its conserved first and last residue. Each record gives: clone size, J gene, CDR3 length, D gene, V gene, CDR3 DNA, CDR3 protein. The D gene is left open where the match is weak. Part of the rows lack a size; the others show once, few, many or a class for expanded clones.

clone_size: -
j_call: TRBJ1-2
cdr3_length: 16
d_call: TRBD1
v_call: TRBV10-3
cdr3_nt: TGTGCCATTTCTCGATCTACGGACAGGGAAAACTATGGCTACACCTTC
cdr3_aa: CAISRSTDRENYGYTF

clone_size: -
j_call: TRBJ2-5
cdr3_length: 15
d_call: TRBD2
v_call: TRBV2
cdr3_nt: TGTGCCAGCACTGAGAGCCGGGGGGGAAAAGAGACCCAGTACTTC
cdr3_aa: CASTESRGGKETQYF

clone_size: -
j_call: TRBJ2-1
cdr3_length: 9
d_call: -
v_call: TRBV5-4
cdr3_nt: TGTGCCAGCGGCGGCGAGCAGTTCTTC
cdr3_aa: CASGGEQFF

clone_size: few
j_call: TRBJ2-1
cdr3_length: 17
d_call: TRBD2
v_call: TRBV11-2
cdr3_nt: TGTGCCAGCAGCTTAGTCCGGCTAGCGGGAGTGAAAAATGAGCAGTTCTTC
cdr3_aa: CASSLVRLAGVKNEQFF

clone_size: few
j_call: TRBJ1-2
cdr3_length: 13
d_call: -
v_call: TRBV5-1
cdr3_nt: TGCGCCAGCAGCCCGGGGGGAGGCTATGGCTACACCTTC
cdr3_aa: CASSPGGGYGYTF

clone_size: -
j_call: TRBJ1-2
cdr3_length: 14
d_call: TRBD1
v_call: TRBV5-4
cdr3_nt: TGTGCCAGCAGCTCGCCGGGACAGGGTTATGGCTACACCTTC
cdr3_aa: CASSSPGQGYGYTF

clone_size: -
j_call: TRBJ1-2
cdr3_length: 12
d_call: -
v_call: TRBV30
cdr3_nt: TGTGCCTGGACTGGCAGGGACTATGGCTACACCTTC
cdr3_aa: CAWTGRDYGYTF

clone_size: -
j_call: TRBJ2-2
cdr3_length: 15
d_call: TRBD2
v_call: TRBV18
cdr3_nt: TGTGCCAGCTCACCACTAGCGGGGAACACCGGGGAGCTGTTTTTT
cdr3_aa: CASSPLAGNTGELFF

clone_size: few
j_call: TRBJ2-5
cdr3_length: 16
d_call: -
v_call: TRBV29-1
cdr3_nt: TGCAGCGTTGAAGAAGGGCCGGGGATAGGCCAAGAGACCCAGTACTTC
cdr3_aa: CSVEEGPGIGQETQYF

clone_size: -
j_call: TRBJ1-5
cdr3_length: 15
d_call: TRBD1
v_call: TRBV6-6
cdr3_nt: TGTGCCAGCAGTTACGAGGGACAGGGTGTTCAGCCCCAGCATTTT
cdr3_aa: CASSYEGQGVQPQHF

clone_size: few
j_call: TRBJ2-7
cdr3_length: 13
d_call: TRBD1
v_call: TRBV18
cdr3_nt: TGTGCCAGCTCCCCGGGACAGGGGAGCGAGCAGTACTTC
cdr3_aa: CASSPGQGSEQYF

clone_size: -
j_call: TRBJ2-7
cdr3_length: 14
d_call: TRBD2
v_call: TRBV5-1
cdr3_nt: TGCGCCAGCAGCCAGACTAGCGGGGAGTACGAGCAGTACTTC
cdr3_aa: CASSQTSGEYEQYF

clone_size: -
j_call: TRBJ1-1
cdr3_length: 12
d_call: -
v_call: TRBV6-5
cdr3_nt: TGTGCCAGCAAATCAGTAGCCACTGAAGCTTTCTTT
cdr3_aa: CASKSVATEAFF

clone_size: -
j_call: TRBJ2-1
cdr3_length: 12
d_call: -
v_call: TRBV29-1
cdr3_nt: TGCAGCGTCATAAGTGGAGGCGATGAGCAGTTCTTC
cdr3_aa: CSVISGGDEQFF

clone_size: once
j_call: TRBJ1-5
cdr3_length: 18
d_call: -
v_call: TRBV19
cdr3_nt: TGTGCCAGTAGTGCATCTTTCGGGGGGATTCGGGGCAATCAGCCCCAGCATTTT
cdr3_aa: CASSASFGGIRGNQPQHF

clone_size: few
j_call: TRBJ2-3
cdr3_length: 16
d_call: -
v_call: TRBV2
cdr3_nt: TGTGCCAGCAGTTCTGGAGCGGCGCTCAGCACAGATACGCAGTATTTT
cdr3_aa: CASSSGAALSTDTQYF

clone_size: -
j_call: TRBJ2-5
cdr3_length: 16
d_call: TRBD2
v_call: TRBV6-5
cdr3_nt: TGTGCCAGCAGTTACTCCGGACTAGCGGGAGCGGAGACCCAGTACTTC
cdr3_aa: CASSYSGLAGAETQYF

clone_size: -
j_call: TRBJ1-3
cdr3_length: 16
d_call: TRBD1
v_call: TRBV5-1
cdr3_nt: TGCGCCAGCAGTGGGGGACGGACAGGGACTGGAAACACCATATATTTT
cdr3_aa: CASSGGRTGTGNTIYF

clone_size: -
j_call: TRBJ1-6
cdr3_length: 15
d_call: -
v_call: TRBV6-6
cdr3_nt: TGTGCCAGCACCGGGGGGCCGAACCCTAATTCACCCCTCCACTTT
cdr3_aa: CASTGGPNPNSPLHF

clone_size: few
j_call: TRBJ1-1
cdr3_length: 16
d_call: -
v_call: TRBV18
cdr3_nt: TGTGCCAGCTCACCACGGGGAACAGGGATGGGCACTGAAGCTTTCTTT
cdr3_aa: CASSPRGTGMGTEAFF

clone_size: -
j_call: TRBJ2-7
cdr3_length: 16
d_call: -
v_call: TRBV6-6
cdr3_nt: TGTGCCAGCAGTTCACACCGGGACATGACCTCCTACGAGCAGTACTTC
cdr3_aa: CASSSHRDMTSYEQYF

clone_size: -
j_call: TRBJ2-3
cdr3_length: 13
d_call: -
v_call: TRBV2
cdr3_nt: TGTGCCAGCAGTAGGGGGTTCACAGATACGCAGTATTTT
cdr3_aa: CASSRGFTDTQYF

clone_size: -
j_call: TRBJ1-1
cdr3_length: 15
d_call: -
v_call: TRBV29-1
cdr3_nt: TGCAGCGTTGAAGAGGGTCAGGGTATGAACACTGAAGCTTTCTTT
cdr3_aa: CSVEEGQGMNTEAFF

clone_size: -
j_call: TRBJ2-2
cdr3_length: 14
d_call: -
v_call: TRBV7-2
cdr3_nt: TGTGCCAGCAGCTTAGGAGGGGACACGGGGGAGCTGTTTTTT
cdr3_aa: CASSLGGDTGELFF

clone_size: -
j_call: TRBJ1-2
cdr3_length: 13
d_call: -
v_call: TRBV6-5
cdr3_nt: TGTGCCAGCAGCTTCACAGATAACTATGGCTACACCTTC
cdr3_aa: CASSFTDNYGYTF

clone_size: few
j_call: TRBJ2-7
cdr3_length: 13
d_call: TRBD1
v_call: TRBV29-1
cdr3_nt: TGCAGCGCCCGGACAGGGGAGGGTCGCGAGCAGTACTTC
cdr3_aa: CSARTGEGREQYF

clone_size: -
j_call: TRBJ2-4
cdr3_length: 13
d_call: -
v_call: TRBV7-9
cdr3_nt: TGTGCCAGCAGCACTGTAGGTGGCGGCATTCAGTACTTC
cdr3_aa: CASSTVGGGIQYF

clone_size: few
j_call: TRBJ2-2
cdr3_length: 14
d_call: -
v_call: TRBV11-2
cdr3_nt: TGTGCCAGCAGCTTAGGGCAGGGGAACGGGGAGCTGTTTTTT
cdr3_aa: CASSLGQGNGELFF

clone_size: -
j_call: TRBJ2-2
cdr3_length: 13
d_call: -
v_call: TRBV5-1
cdr3_nt: TGCGCCAGCAGCCCCGAGGTCACCGGGGAGCTGTTTTTT
cdr3_aa: CASSPEVTGELFF

clone_size: -
j_call: TRBJ1-4
cdr3_length: 15
d_call: -
v_call: TRBV6-5
cdr3_nt: TGTGCCAGCAGTTTTCCGGGACTACTCAATGAAAAACTGTTTTTT
cdr3_aa: CASSFPGLLNEKLFF

clone_size: -
j_call: TRBJ2-7
cdr3_length: 13
d_call: -
v_call: TRBV5-8
cdr3_nt: TGTGCCAGCAGCTTGGACAGGGCCTACGAGCAGTACTTC
cdr3_aa: CASSLDRAYEQYF

clone_size: -
j_call: TRBJ2-5
cdr3_length: 14
d_call: TRBD1
v_call: TRBV4-2
cdr3_nt: TGTGCCAGCAGCCCGCGGACAGGAGTGGGGACCCAGTACTTC
cdr3_aa: CASSPRTGVGTQYF

clone_size: few
j_call: TRBJ1-1
cdr3_length: 14
d_call: -
v_call: TRBV11-2
cdr3_nt: TGTGCCAGCAGCTTAGAGGAGGGTGGGACTGAAGCTTTCTTT
cdr3_aa: CASSLEEGGTEAFF

clone_size: few
j_call: TRBJ2-7
cdr3_length: 14
d_call: -
v_call: TRBV5-4
cdr3_nt: TGTGCCAGCAGCCACGACCTAGGCAGCTACGAGCAGTACTTC
cdr3_aa: CASSHDLGSYEQYF

clone_size: few
j_call: TRBJ1-1
cdr3_length: 13
d_call: -
v_call: TRBV18
cdr3_nt: TGTGCCAGCTCACCCCCCGGCGGGGCTGAAGCTTTCTTT
cdr3_aa: CASSPPGGAEAFF

clone_size: -
j_call: TRBJ2-3
cdr3_length: 15
d_call: -
v_call: TRBV6-4
cdr3_nt: TGTGCCAGCAGTACTGGGGAGGCGGGATCAGATACGCAGTATTTT
cdr3_aa: CASSTGEAGSDTQYF

clone_size: -
j_call: TRBJ2-3
cdr3_length: 13
d_call: -
v_call: TRBV7-2
cdr3_nt: TGTGCCAGCAGGGCAGGGGGCGGGGGTACGCAGTATTTT
cdr3_aa: CASRAGGGGTQYF

clone_size: -
j_call: TRBJ2-3
cdr3_length: 16
d_call: TRBD2
v_call: TRBV15
cdr3_nt: TGTGCCACCAGCCTCGGGGGCGGGAGGGCCCAAGATACGCAGTATTTT
cdr3_aa: CATSLGGGRAQDTQYF

clone_size: few
j_call: TRBJ1-2
cdr3_length: 12
d_call: -
v_call: TRBV18
cdr3_nt: TGTGCCAGCTCACCAGGGGCGGTTGGCTACACCTTC
cdr3_aa: CASSPGAVGYTF

clone_size: few
j_call: TRBJ1-1
cdr3_length: 12
d_call: -
v_call: TRBV4-1
cdr3_nt: TGCGCCAGCAGCCAAGAAGGCAGGGAGGGTTTCTTT
cdr3_aa: CASSQEGREGFF

clone_size: few
j_call: TRBJ1-5
cdr3_length: 15
d_call: TRBD1
v_call: TRBV4-2
cdr3_nt: TGTGCCAGCAGCCAACAGGAGGGGGCTAATCAGCCCCAGCATTTT
cdr3_aa: CASSQQEGANQPQHF

clone_size: -
j_call: TRBJ2-7
cdr3_length: 15
d_call: TRBD2
v_call: TRBV30
cdr3_nt: TGTGCCTGGAGCATACTAGCGGGGGGTATGGACGAGCAGTACTTC
cdr3_aa: CAWSILAGGMDEQYF

clone_size: few
j_call: TRBJ2-7
cdr3_length: 14
d_call: TRBD1
v_call: TRBV7-9
cdr3_nt: TGTGCCAGCAGCTACCGGGACAGGTCCTACGAGCAGTACTTC
cdr3_aa: CASSYRDRSYEQYF

clone_size: -
j_call: TRBJ2-6
cdr3_length: 16
d_call: -
v_call: TRBV30
cdr3_nt: TGTGCCTGGAGTGTACACAGTAACTCTGGGGCCAACGTCCTGACTTTC
cdr3_aa: CAWSVHSNSGANVLTF

clone_size: -
j_call: TRBJ2-2
cdr3_length: 16
d_call: -
v_call: TRBV19
cdr3_nt: TGTGCCAGTAGCCCCCTGTTGGGGGCCCGCACCGGGGAGCTGTTTTTT
cdr3_aa: CASSPLLGARTGELFF

clone_size: -
j_call: TRBJ2-7
cdr3_length: 16
d_call: TRBD2
v_call: TRBV30
cdr3_nt: TGTGCCTGGAGTGATTGGGGACTAGCGGGAGGGTTTAGACCGTACTTC
cdr3_aa: CAWSDWGLAGGFRPYF

clone_size: few
j_call: TRBJ1-2
cdr3_length: 14
d_call: TRBD1
v_call: TRBV6-5
cdr3_nt: TGTGCCAGCAGTCCGGGACAGGGACGCTATGGCTACACCTTC
cdr3_aa: CASSPGQGRYGYTF

clone_size: few
j_call: TRBJ2-2
cdr3_length: 15
d_call: TRBD2
v_call: TRBV25-1
cdr3_nt: TGTGCCAGCAGTGCCCTAGCGGTGAACACCGGGGAGCTGTTTTTT
cdr3_aa: CASSALAVNTGELFF

clone_size: -
j_call: TRBJ2-5
cdr3_length: 16
d_call: -
v_call: TRBV4-1
cdr3_nt: TGCGCCAGCAGCCAAGATAAAGGCTACAGTCGAGAGACCCAGTACTTC
cdr3_aa: CASSQDKGYSRETQYF

clone_size: few
j_call: TRBJ2-1
cdr3_length: 15
d_call: -
v_call: TRBV7-8
cdr3_nt: TGTGCCAGCAGCTCAGAGGGAAGCTCGGCACATGAGCAGTTCTTC
cdr3_aa: CASSSEGSSAHEQFF

clone_size: -
j_call: TRBJ2-1
cdr3_length: 16
d_call: -
v_call: TRBV7-9
cdr3_nt: TGTGCCAGCAGCTTAGGCCCTACGGGTCTTATCAATGAGCAGTTCTTC
cdr3_aa: CASSLGPTGLINEQFF

clone_size: few
j_call: TRBJ1-2
cdr3_length: 12
d_call: -
v_call: TRBV29-1
cdr3_nt: TGCAGCGTTGAGGTACAGTCTTATGGCTACACCTTC
cdr3_aa: CSVEVQSYGYTF

clone_size: -
j_call: TRBJ2-1
cdr3_length: 15
d_call: TRBD1
v_call: TRBV7-9
cdr3_nt: TGTGCCAGCAGCTTAGGCAGACAGGGGGCTAATGAGCAGTTCTTC
cdr3_aa: CASSLGRQGANEQFF

clone_size: few
j_call: TRBJ2-7
cdr3_length: 14
d_call: TRBD2
v_call: TRBV29-1
cdr3_nt: TGCAGCGTTGTGGGGGGGGAGAAATCCTACGAGCAGTACTTC
cdr3_aa: CSVVGGEKSYEQYF

clone_size: few
j_call: TRBJ1-2
cdr3_length: 16
d_call: TRBD1
v_call: TRBV23-1
cdr3_nt: TGCGCCAGCAGGGGACAGCAACATGACTCTAACTATGGCTACACCTTC
cdr3_aa: CASRGQQHDSNYGYTF

clone_size: few
j_call: TRBJ2-7
cdr3_length: 15
d_call: TRBD2
v_call: TRBV7-2
cdr3_nt: TGTGCCAGCAGCATCCAGCGGGGCTCCTCCTACGAGCAGTACTTC
cdr3_aa: CASSIQRGSSYEQYF

clone_size: -
j_call: TRBJ1-1
cdr3_length: 12
d_call: -
v_call: TRBV29-1
cdr3_nt: TGCAGCGTTGAAGGGGGCTCGCCTGAAGCTTTCTTT
cdr3_aa: CSVEGGSPEAFF

clone_size: once
j_call: TRBJ1-2
cdr3_length: 14
d_call: -
v_call: TRBV11-2
cdr3_nt: TGTGCCAGCAGCTTAGGGGTGTTGTCAGGCGGCTACACCTTC
cdr3_aa: CASSLGVLSGGYTF

clone_size: -
j_call: TRBJ1-6
cdr3_length: 14
d_call: -
v_call: TRBV14
cdr3_nt: TGTGCCAGCAGCCAAGATGGCCCCAATTCACCCCTCCACTTT
cdr3_aa: CASSQDGPNSPLHF

clone_size: few
j_call: TRBJ1-3
cdr3_length: 14
d_call: TRBD1
v_call: TRBV6-6
cdr3_nt: TGTGCCAGCAGTTCCGACAGGGCTGGAAACACCATATATTTT
cdr3_aa: CASSSDRAGNTIYF